This record concerns one T cell receptor (beta chain) sequence. Antigen: not known. Vbeta (60) and Jbeta (13) primers were used in the PCR. Repertoires were generated with immunoSEQ multiplex PCR, while TCRdb's copy carries only in-frame clones and drops some. This repertoire includes roughly 120,000 clones. These data originate in a study of cytomegalovirus exposure and HLA in healthy donors. Study-level findings and limits: Follow-up analysis seemed to connect common viral pathogens with several of the most significant clusters identified. TCR beta chains numbering 164 were designated cytomegalovirus-associated. Sequencing likely caused a cluster of highly shared sequence variants. Researchers had no immune exposure information except CMV serostatus available.

This CDR3 spans 11 amino acids. Trimming removed 6 bases from V and 12 bases from J, with 12 bases in between. Germline CDR1 LGHNT, CDR2 FRNRAP. V and J are TRBV12-5 and TRBJ2-1; D gene ambiguous. The sequence came from a man aged 25-45 years in good health and CMV-seronegative. What was sequenced was PBMCs. The CDR3 reads CASGSRVTQFF. The CDR3 coding sequence is TGTGCTAGTGGCAGTCGGGTCACGCAGTTCTTC.